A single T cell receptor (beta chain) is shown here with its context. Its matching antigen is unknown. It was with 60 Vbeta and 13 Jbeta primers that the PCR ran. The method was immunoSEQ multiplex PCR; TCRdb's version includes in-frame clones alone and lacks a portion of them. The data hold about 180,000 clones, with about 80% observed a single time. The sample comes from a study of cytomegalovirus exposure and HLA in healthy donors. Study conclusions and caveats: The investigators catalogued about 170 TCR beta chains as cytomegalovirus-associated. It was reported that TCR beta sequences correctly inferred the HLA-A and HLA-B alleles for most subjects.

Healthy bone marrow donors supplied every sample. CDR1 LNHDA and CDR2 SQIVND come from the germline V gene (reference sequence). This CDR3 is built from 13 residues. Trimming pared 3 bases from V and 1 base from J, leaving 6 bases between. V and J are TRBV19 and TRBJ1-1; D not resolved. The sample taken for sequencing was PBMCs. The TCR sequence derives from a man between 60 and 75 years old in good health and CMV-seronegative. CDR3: CASSIGRNTEAFF. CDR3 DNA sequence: TGTGCCAGTAGTATCGGGAGGAACACTGAAGCTTTCTTT.